This record concerns one T cell receptor beta chain sequence. Its matching antigen is unknown. This may come from a read error, since a much larger clone is one base off. The germline CDR1 and CDR2 sequences are SGHDN and FVKESK. The CDR3 contains 13 residues. Peripheral blood from each donor was collected in a volume of roughly 9.8 milliliters. The record originates from a study of blood T cells in healthy people across ages. General study results and limits: Per million T cells, TCR beta diversity dropped about linearly as age rose. CMV infection status of these donors was not known. Total diversity from one million sequenced T cells was likely underestimated.

Next came a second PCR, run for about 6 to 11 cycles, which used a sample-barcoded 5' primer along with a J-beta primer mix. From the 5' RACE reads, TCRdb called clonotypes with MiXCR, one entry per CDR3 protein. The sample consists of about 1.6 million distinct CDR3 sequences, 30% to 40% of them appearing once. This rearrangement joins TRBV14 to TRBJ2-1; D remains ambiguous. Sequencing was carried out using blood. The source of this sequence is a woman aged 25 to 39 in good health. This CDR3 is CAGSQQLMNEQFF. CDR3 sequence (DNA): TGTGCCGGCAGCCAACAACTGATGAATGAGCAGTTCTTC.